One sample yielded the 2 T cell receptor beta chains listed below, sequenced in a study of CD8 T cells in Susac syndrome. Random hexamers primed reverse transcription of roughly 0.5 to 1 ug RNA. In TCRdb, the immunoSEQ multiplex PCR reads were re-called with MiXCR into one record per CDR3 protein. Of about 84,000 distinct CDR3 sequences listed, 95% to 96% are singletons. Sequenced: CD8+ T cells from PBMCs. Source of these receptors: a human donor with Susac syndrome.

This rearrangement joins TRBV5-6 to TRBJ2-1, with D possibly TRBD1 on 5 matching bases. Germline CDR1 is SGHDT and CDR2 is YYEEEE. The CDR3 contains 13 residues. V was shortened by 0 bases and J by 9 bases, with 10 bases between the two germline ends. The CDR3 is CASSLASGAEQFF. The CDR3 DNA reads TGTGCCAGCAGCTTGGCATCTGGGGCTGAGCAGTTCTTC.

In nucleotides, the CDR3 is TGCAGTGCTAGAGTGGGATCGGTGGGAAACACCATATATTTT. It encodes CSARVGSVGNTIYF. The chain links TRBV20-1 to TRBJ1-3; D uncertain. V was clipped by 1 base and J by 4 bases, with 11 bases between them. The CDR3 totals 14 residues. CDR1 and CDR2 (germline): DFQATT, SNEGSKA (reference sequence).